These 11 T cell receptor beta chains originate from one sample sequenced in a study of blood T cells in healthy people across ages. PCR was performed a second time for roughly 7 to 11 cycles using a sample-barcoded 5' primer and a J-beta primer mix. One entry per CDR3 protein, called by TCRdb with MiXCR from the 5' RACE reads. The sample records hundreds of thousands of distinct CDR3 sequences, approximately 25% being singletons. The data also belong to a second study, concerning T cells of mothers and their children.

Sequenced input: blood. The receptors were sampled from a boy aged 5-17 years in good health.

The chain recombines TRBV12-3 or TRBV12-4 with TRBJ1-6; D gene ambiguous. There are 12 residues in the CDR3. Trimming cost V 7 bases and J 3 bases, with 4 bases left between them. The CDR3 DNA follows: TGTGCCAGCACCCTCTATAATTCACCCCTCCACTTT. It codes for CASTLYNSPLHF.

This clonotype occurred a few times. The V call is TRBV4-3, the J call TRBJ2-2; D perhaps matches TRBD1 (6 bases). Deletions cut 0 bases from V and 6 bases from J, with 8 bases between. This CDR3 contains 14 residues. From germline, CDR1 is LGHNA and CDR2 YSLEER. This CDR3 is CASSQEPGAGELFF. CDR3 DNA: TGCGCCAGCAGCCAAGAACCAGGGGCCGGGGAGCTGTTTTTT.

This clonotype appeared many times. The chain carries TRBV9 and TRBJ2-5; D gene ambiguous. Germline lookup yields CDR1 SGDLS and CDR2 YYNGEE. Trimming took off 0 bases at V and 5 bases at J, with 8 bases between the two ends. This CDR3 comprises 13 residues. In DNA, the CDR3 is TGTGCCAGCAGCGTAGACTCCCGCGAGACCCAGTACTTC. Protein: CASSVDSRETQYF.

This chain connects TRBV20-1 to TRBJ2-7; D is undetermined. V gave up 5 bases and J gave up 2 bases, with 19 bases separating them. In germline, CDR1 is DFQATT, CDR2 SNEGSKA (reference sequence). The CDR3 sequence is 15 residues long. The DNA for the CDR3 is TGCAGTGCTGACTCCCAGGCGGCCGCAACCTACGAGCAGTACTTC. The encoded protein is CSADSQAAATYEQYF.

This clonotype was seen a handful of times. The chain couples TRBV29-1 to TRBJ2-5; TRBD1 aligns across 8 bases. Germline V gene data show CDR1 as SQVTM and CDR2 as ANQGSEA. V was clipped by 1 base and J by 0 bases; unmatched bases: 4. The CDR3 spans 15 residues. In DNA form, the CDR3 reads TGCAGCGTTGAAGGGCCAGGGGGCTACCAAGAGACCCAGTACTTC. This gives the protein CSVEGPGGYQETQYF.

This clonotype came up a few times. The chain recombines TRBV29-1 with TRBJ1-4; D gene unclear. The V end was cut by 4 bases, the J end by 3 bases, with 9 bases between. The CDR3 sequence is 13 residues long. CDR1 is SQVTM and CDR2 is ANQGSEA in the germline V gene. The CDR3 bases are TGCAGCGTTGCCCCTGGGGCTAATGAAAAACTGTTTTTT. Its translation: CSVAPGANEKLFF.

This clonotype occurred a few times. The chain employs TRBV3-1 and TRBJ1-2; possibly TRBD1 for D (6 bases). V shed 2 bases and J shed 7 bases, with 8 bases lying between them. The CDR3 has 12 residues. From germline, CDR1 is LGHDT and CDR2 YNNKEL (reference sequence). The CDR3 reads CASSQNRVGYTF. The CDR3 coding sequence is TGTGCCAGCAGCCAAAACAGGGTTGGCTACACCTTC.

V gene TRBV7-9 combines with J gene TRBJ2-4; D is perhaps TRBD2 (6 bases). Per germline, CDR1 SEHNR and CDR2 FQNEAQ (reference sequence). The CDR3 loop spans 15 amino acids. Between the trimmed V and J ends, which lost 3 bases and 1 base, there was a span of 10 bases. The CDR3 reads CASSFSGGAKNIQYF. As DNA, the CDR3 is TGTGCCAGCAGCTTCTCTGGGGGGGCCAAAAACATTCAGTACTTC. The whole variable domain, filled in from reference TRBV7-9 and TRBJ2-4, reads DTGVSQNPRHKITKRGQNVTFRCDPISEHNRLYWYRQTLGQGPEFLTYFQNEAQLEKSRLLSDRFSAERPKGSFSTLEIQRTEQGDSAMYLCASSFSGGAKNIQYFGAGTRLSVL.

V usage is TRBV2 and J usage is TRBJ2-3, with a possible D match to TRBD1 (6 bases). CDR1 and CDR2 from the germline V gene are SNHLY and FYNNEI. V lost 7 bases, J lost 1 base, and 15 bases lay in between. The CDR3 has 15 amino acids. In DNA, the CDR3 is TGTGCCAGCACGTCAGGGCGGACAGGCACAGATACGCAGTATTTT. Protein product: CASTSGRTGTDTQYF.

The rearrangement links TRBV27 to TRBJ2-7, with a weak D call TRBD2 (5 bases). This CDR3 has 14 amino acids. The V and J ends lost 6 bases and 0 bases respectively, with 12 bases between them. Germline CDR1 reads MNHEY; CDR2 reads SMNVEV (reference sequence). The CDR3 spells CASSHLGSSYEQYF. The CDR3 DNA follows: TGTGCCAGCAGCCATCTGGGGAGCTCCTACGAGCAGTACTTC.

This clonotype came up a few times. The chain has TRBV9 and TRBJ2-1; D is perhaps TRBD2 (6 bases). Germline CDR1 and CDR2: SGDLS and YYNGEE. The CDR3 loop spans 15 amino acids. V was shortened by 0 bases and J by 1 base, with 8 bases between the two germline ends. CDR3 coding DNA: TGTGCCAGCAGCGTAGCGGAGGGTTCCTACAATGAGCAGTTCTTC. Protein product: CASSVAEGSYNEQFF.